Included here is one TCR beta chain sequence, with context. TCRdb independently ran MiXCR on the 5' RACE reads; one entry per CDR3 protein. The sample contains about 360,000 distinct CDR3 sequences, 10% to 15% of which appear only once. V lost 2 bases and J 4 bases, leaving 8 bases between the germline ends. CDR1 and CDR2 (germline): MNHEY, SMNVEV (reference sequence). CDR3 length equals 13 residues. The data belong to a study of T-cell memory formation after mild COVID-19. The sequencing input was PBMCs or a T cell subset sorted from them (not recorded which). The rearrangement links TRBV27 to TRBJ1-2; D not certain. The TCR was taken from a man aged 18-30 years who had mild COVID-19 (a few samples of this study predate the infection). Cell type and time point are not known. The DNA of the CDR3 is TGTGCCAGCAGTTTAAGTCACATCTATGGCTACACCTTC. Translated: CASSLSHIYGYTF.